This T cell receptor beta chain was sequenced for a study of cytomegalovirus exposure and HLA in healthy donors. Both 60 Vbeta primers and 13 Jbeta primers went into the PCR. The method was immunoSEQ multiplex PCR; TCRdb's version includes in-frame clones alone and lacks a portion of them. The sample includes about 140,000 clones, approximately 75% seen only once; the top ten take about 1.1%. Study results and limitations: The authors later linked a missense DCLRE1C variant to TCR beta V- and J-gene trimming. The study listed around 150 cytomegalovirus-associated TCR beta chains. Earlier results showed most TCR beta V segments being productive about 90% or about 30% of the time. An analysis was carried out at a later point. It showed that HLA-associated TCR beta chains were more clonally expanded than equally common non-associated chains.

Points on this clone: Its target is not known.

Germline V lookup: CDR1 SGHAT, CDR2 FQNNGV. CDR3 length: 13 amino acids. The V gene lost 2 bases and the J gene lost 7 bases, with 12 bases spanning the gap. The chain is built from TRBV11-2 and TRBJ2-7; possible D gene TRBD2, 5 bases. The source is a male donor in good health and CMV-seronegative. Sequences were obtained from PBMCs. The CDR3 loop reads CASSLLEVGEQYF. The CDR3 DNA reads TGTGCCAGCAGCTTACTGGAGGTGGGGGAGCAGTACTTC.